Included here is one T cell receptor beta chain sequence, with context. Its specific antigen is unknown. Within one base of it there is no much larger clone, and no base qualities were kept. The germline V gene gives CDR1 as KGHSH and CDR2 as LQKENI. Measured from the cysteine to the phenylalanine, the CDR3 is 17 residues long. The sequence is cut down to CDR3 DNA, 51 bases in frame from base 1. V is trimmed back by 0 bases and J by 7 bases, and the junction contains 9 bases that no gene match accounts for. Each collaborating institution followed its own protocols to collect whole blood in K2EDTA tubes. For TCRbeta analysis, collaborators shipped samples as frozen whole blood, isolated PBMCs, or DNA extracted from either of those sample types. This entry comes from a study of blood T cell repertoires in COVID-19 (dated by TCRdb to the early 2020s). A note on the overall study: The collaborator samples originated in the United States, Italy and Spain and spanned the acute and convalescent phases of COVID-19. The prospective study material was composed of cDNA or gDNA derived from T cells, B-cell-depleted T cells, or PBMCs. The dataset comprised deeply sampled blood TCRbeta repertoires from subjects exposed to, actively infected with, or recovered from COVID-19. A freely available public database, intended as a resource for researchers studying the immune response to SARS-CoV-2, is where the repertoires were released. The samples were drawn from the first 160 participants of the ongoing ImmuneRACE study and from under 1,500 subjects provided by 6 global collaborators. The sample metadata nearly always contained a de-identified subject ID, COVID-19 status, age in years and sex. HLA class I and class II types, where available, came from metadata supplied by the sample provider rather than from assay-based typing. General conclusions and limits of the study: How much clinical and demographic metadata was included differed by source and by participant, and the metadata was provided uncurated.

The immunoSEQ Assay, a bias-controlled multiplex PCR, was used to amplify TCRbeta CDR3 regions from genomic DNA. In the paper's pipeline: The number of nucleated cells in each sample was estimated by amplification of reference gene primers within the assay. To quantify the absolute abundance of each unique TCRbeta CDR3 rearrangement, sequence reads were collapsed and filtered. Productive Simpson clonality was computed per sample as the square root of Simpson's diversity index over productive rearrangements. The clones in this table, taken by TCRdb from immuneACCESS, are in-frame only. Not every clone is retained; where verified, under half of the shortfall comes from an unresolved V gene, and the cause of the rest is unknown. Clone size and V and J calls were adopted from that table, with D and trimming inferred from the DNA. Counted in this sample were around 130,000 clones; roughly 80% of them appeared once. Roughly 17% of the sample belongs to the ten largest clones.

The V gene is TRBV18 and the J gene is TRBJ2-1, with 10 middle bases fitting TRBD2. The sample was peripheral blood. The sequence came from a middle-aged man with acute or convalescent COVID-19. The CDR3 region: CASSPPLAGGRRNEQFF. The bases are TGTGCCAGCTCACCACCGTTAGCGGGGGGCCGCAGGAATGAGCAGTTCTTC.